This T cell receptor (beta chain) was sequenced during a study of T cell changes during pregnancy in multiple sclerosis. TCRdb's table, derived via immunoSEQ multiplex PCR, lists solely in-frame clones and lacks some. Of around 43,000 clones listed, 85% to 95% are singletons. Sequences were derived from CD4+ T cells from peripheral blood mononuclear cells, sampled before pregnancy. This TCR was sampled from a female donor with multiple sclerosis, enrolled in a pregnancy study.

The CDR3 spells CAISEDRFNTGELFF. The CDR3 DNA sequence: TGTGCCATCAGTGAGGACAGGTTCAACACCGGGGAGCTGTTTTTT. The V gene is TRBV10-3, the J gene TRBJ2-2, with D possibly matching TRBD1 (6 bases). Germline V gene sequence: CDR1 ENHRY, CDR2 SYGVKD. V shed 2 bases and J shed 2 bases, with 9 bases lying between them. The CDR3 has 15 residues.